These 21 T cell receptor beta chains were all obtained from the same sample, sequenced in a study of T cells in Graves' hyperthyroidism and ophthalmopathy. Researchers amplified the TCR beta CDR3 regions from RNA transcripts. In the first-round RT-PCR of the TCR CDR3, the HTBI primer set was used. TCRdb re-analysed the multiplex PCR reads in MiXCR, keeping a single row per CDR3 protein. The table has a few hundred thousand distinct CDR3 sequences, roughly 15% seen once. The sequenced sample consisted of blood. These receptors came from a woman in her sixties or seventies with Graves' ophthalmopathy.

The rearrangement joins TRBV19 to TRBJ2-1; tentatively, D is TRBD1 or TRBD2 (5 bases each). The CDR3 contains 12 residues. Germline values: CDR1 LNHDA, CDR2 SQIVND (reference sequence). Trimming cost V 3 bases and J 9 bases, with 9 bases left between them. The CDR3 coding sequence is TGTGCCAGTAGTATGAGGGGAGTTGAGCAGTTCTTC. This translates into CASSMRGVEQFF.

The gene calls are TRBV2 and TRBJ2-5; 13 positions agree with TRBD2. The V and J ends lost 6 bases and 4 bases, in that order; junction bases with no gene match: 2. The CDR3 length is 14 residues. Germline CDR1 and CDR2: SNHLY and FYNNEI. The CDR3 sequence: CASSGLAGAETQYF. In DNA form, the CDR3 reads TGTGCCAGCAGCGGACTAGCGGGAGCAGAGACCCAGTACTTC.

The chain carries TRBV6-1 and TRBJ1-2, with 7 bases matching TRBD1. V lost 6 bases and J lost 4; bases outside the gene matches: 14. CDR3 length: 16 residues. CDR1 and CDR2 (germline): MNHNS, SASEGT. The CDR3 region is CASRLGGQTLFYGYTF. Here the CDR3 DNA reads TGTGCCAGCAGACTTGGGGGACAGACCCTTTTCTATGGCTACACCTTC.

In its sample, this clonotype was seen a few times. The chain joins TRBV4-2 to TRBJ2-3, with D tentatively TRBD1 (6 bases). The CDR3 runs to 16 residues. The germline V gene has CDR1 LGHNA and CDR2 YNFKEQ. Trimming removed 1 base from V and 3 bases from J, with 14 bases in between. CDR3 nucleotide sequence: TGTGCCAGCAGCCAAGGTGGGACAACAGGGACAGATACGCAGTATTTT. It encodes CASSQGGTTGTDTQYF.

J is TRBJ1-3 and V is TRBV10-3; no clear D. Looked up from germline, CDR1 is ENHRY and CDR2 is SYGVKD. CDR3 length equals 15 residues. V lost 2 bases and J 0 bases, leaving 8 bases between the germline ends. Here the CDR3 DNA reads TGTGCCATCAGTGAGGAGGCTAGCTCTGGAAACACCATATATTTT. This sequence encodes CAISEEASSGNTIYF.

This clonotype was detected many times. This chain joins TRBV2 and TRBJ2-7, with a weak D call TRBD1 (6 bases). This CDR3 has 12 amino acids. V lost 8 bases and J 0 bases, leaving 8 bases between the germline ends. Germline V gene lookup returns CDR1 SNHLY and CDR2 FYNNEI. CDR3 nucleotides: TGTGCCAGCGGACAGTACTCCTACGAGCAGTACTTC. Residues: CASGQYSYEQYF.

This sequence joins TRBV27 and TRBJ1-1; D gene uncertain. V was cut by 0 bases and J by 1 base, with 9 bases left in between. Germline-derived CDR1 and CDR2 are MNHEY and SMNVEV (reference sequence). The CDR3 sequence is 15 residues long. Here the CDR3 reads CASSLSFPPNTEAFF. DNA for the CDR3: TGTGCCAGCAGTTTATCCTTCCCCCCGAACACTGAAGCTTTCTTT.

The rearrangement links TRBV28 to TRBJ2-1; D is ambiguous. This CDR3 spans 13 amino acids. Germline V gives CDR1 MDHEN, CDR2 SYDVKM. V was clipped by 6 bases and J by 8 bases, with 14 bases between them. In DNA, the CDR3 is TGTGCCAGCAGCCCGTCCGGAAATGATGAGCAGTTCTTC. Translating it yields CASSPSGNDEQFF.

This clonotype was observed many times. The V call is TRBV18, the J call TRBJ1-5, with 7 nucleotides matching TRBD1. With 5 bases clipped from V and 4 bases from J, the junction kept 5 bases outside the gene matches. CDR1 is KGHSH and CDR2 is LQKENI in the germline V gene. This CDR3 is 14 amino acids long. The CDR3: CASSTGVGNQPQHF. CDR3 nucleotide sequence: TGTGCCAGCTCAACAGGGGTTGGTAATCAGCCCCAGCATTTT.

The genes are TRBV4-1 and TRBJ2-5; no reliable D call. The V and J ends lost 1 base and 1 base respectively, with 7 bases between them. Germline CDR1 MGHRA, CDR2 YSYEKL. This CDR3 is 14 amino acids long. CDR3 bases: TGCGCCAGCAGCCAAGCGGACGTCCAAGAGACCCAGTACTTC. Residues: CASSQADVQETQYF.

This clonotype was found many times. The genes are TRBV30 and TRBJ2-1; D ambiguous. Trimming shortened V by 3 bases and J by 8 bases, and 11 bases separated the two germline ends. The CDR3 has 12 residues. Germline CDR1 reads GTSNPN; CDR2 reads SVGIG (reference sequence). The CDR3 region is CAWRTLLDEQFF. CDR3 DNA sequence: TGTGCCTGGAGGACCTTGTTGGATGAGCAGTTCTTC.

This clonotype was counted at least ten times. The J gene is TRBJ1-1, the V gene TRBV30; D unclear. V was pared by 5 bases and J by 0 bases, with 7 bases between. The germline CDR1 and CDR2 sequences are GTSNPN and SVGIG (reference sequence). This CDR3 region has 12 residues. The CDR3 sequence: CAWDGMNTEAFF. Written as DNA, the CDR3 is TGTGCCTGGGACGGTATGAACACTGAAGCTTTCTTT.

This clonotype has only a few counts. Compared with germline, one end of the junction differs, possibly owing to a read error. V is TRBV28 and J is TRBJ1-2, with no clear D. This CDR3 is built from 13 residues. From germline, CDR1 is MDHEN and CDR2 SYDVKM. CDR3 sequence reads: CASSPHRNYGYTF. In nucleotides, the CDR3 is TGTGCAAGCAGTCCCCATCGGAACTATGGCTACACCTTC.

This clonotype showed up just a few times. The rearrangement links TRBV6-1 to TRBJ2-3; possibly TRBD1 for D (5 bases). The CDR3 runs 14 residues. Germline CDR1 reads MNHNS; CDR2 reads SASEGT. V gave up 3 bases and J gave up 3 bases, with 10 bases separating them. In nucleotides, the CDR3 is TGTGCCAGCAGTGACAGGGTGGGGACAGATACGCAGTATTTT. Translation: CASSDRVGTDTQYF.

This clonotype was observed a few times. The gene calls are TRBV10-3 and TRBJ1-6; TRBD1 might be the D (5 bases). Germline CDR1 ENHRY, CDR2 SYGVKD. V lost 6 bases and J lost 7, with 16 bases in between. The CDR3 runs to 15 residues. The CDR3 bases are TGTGCCATCAGCGCCGGACAATCGGAAAATTCACCCCTCCACTTT. Translating it yields CAISAGQSENSPLHF.

A word on this clonotype: The junction does not match germline at one end; this may be a read error. V usage is TRBV18 and J usage is TRBJ2-5; D gene ambiguous. The CDR3 sequence is 14 residues long. Germline values: CDR1 KGHSH, CDR2 LQKENI. The CDR3 nucleotides are TGCGCCAGCTCACCAAGTTCACGGTGGGAGACCCAGTACTTC. This translates into CASSPSSRWETQYF.

This clonotype was detected a few times. This sequence joins TRBV27 and TRBJ2-6; D is possibly TRBD2 (5 bases). The germline V gene encodes CDR1 MNHEY and CDR2 SMNVEV (reference sequence). V lost 7 bases and J lost 0, with 13 bases in between. The CDR3 runs to 16 residues. In nucleotides, the CDR3 is TGTGCCAGCAACGCGGACTCTAGCTCTGGGGCCAACGTCCTGACTTTC. Translating it yields CASNADSSSGANVLTF.

The chain is built from TRBV7-9 and TRBJ2-5; D may be TRBD2 (5 bases). Germline values: CDR1 SEHNR, CDR2 FQNEAQ (reference sequence). The CDR3 consists of 12 residues. Trimming cost V 5 bases and J 7 bases, with 11 bases left between them. The CDR3 DNA follows: TGTGCCAGCAGCCCACTTGGAGGGACCCAGTACTTC. Protein: CASSPLGGTQYF.

This clonotype was observed a handful of times. CDR3 bases: TGTGCCAGCAGCCAAGAGATGGCGGGGGCAGATACGCAGTATTTT. Protein: CASSQEMAGADTQYF. The rearrangement joins TRBV4-2 to TRBJ2-3; 7 nucleotides agree with TRBD2. This CDR3 is 15 amino acids long. V lost 0 bases to trimming and J lost 4 bases; unmatched junction nucleotides: 4. Germline lookup yields CDR1 LGHNA and CDR2 YNFKEQ.

This clonotype was recorded a few times. The gene calls are TRBV5-1 and TRBJ2-1; no clear D gene. This CDR3 has 13 amino acids. Germline V gene sequence: CDR1 SGHRS, CDR2 YFSETQ. V was trimmed by 0 bases and J by 15 bases, leaving 16 bases between them. The CDR3 region is CASSLAGRSSPFF. DNA for the CDR3: TGCGCCAGCAGCTTGGCTGGACGGTCGTCTCCGTTCTTC.

V gene TRBV29-1 combines with J gene TRBJ2-3, with D possibly TRBD2 on 7 matching bases. The germline CDR1 and CDR2 sequences are SQVTM and ANQGSEA. The CDR3 has 14 amino acids. V lost 2 bases, J lost 3 bases, and 12 bases lay in between. The CDR3 is CSVETGRGTDTQYF. CDR3 in DNA: TGCAGCGTTGAAACAGGGAGGGGGACAGATACGCAGTATTTT.